Described below is a single T cell receptor (beta chain) sequence and its context. Its antigen remains undetermined. Within one base of it there is no much larger clone, and no base qualities were kept. This sample is part of a study of lymphopenia after photon versus proton radiotherapy (dated by TCRdb to between 2018 and 2021). Background on the whole study: Photon and proton radiation therapy were compared by the study for their immunological effects in patients with gastrointestinal tumors who developed high-grade lymphopenia. The cohort included some 20 patients with gastrointestinal tumors who developed lymphopenia after receiving either photon or proton therapy. The goal of the study was to describe how the two radiation modalities differ in their effects on the immune system. The paper's findings and limits, for the study overall: After the lymphocyte count nadir, photon-treated repertoires showed oligoclonal expansion, especially of CD8+ Temra cells, which drove the drop in diversity. Across the cohort, among patients who died, a greater drop in TCR diversity after the nadir was inversely correlated with overall survival time. Proton-treated patients stayed relatively stable during treatment, while photon-treated patients lost naive T cells and TCR diversity and gained effector/memory populations. The authors looked at the survival association only in patients who died, and they framed better survival with proton therapy as a possibility rather than a demonstrated result.

Library preparation was by the immunoSEQ multiplex PCR assay. T cell repertoires were profiled with deep sequencing of rearranged TCR beta loci together with multiparametric flow cytometry. Not all clones reach the TCRdb copy of this immuneACCESS table, which keeps in-frame sequences only. Checked studies attribute under half of the gap to unresolved V genes and leave the rest unexplained. This sample gives roughly 40,000 clones in total; around 84% of them show up just once. The ten largest clones capture over 9% of the sample. The CDR3 sequence holds 13 residues, the cysteine and phenylalanine included. Of all the DNA, just the CDR3 is kept, 39 bases in frame from base 1. The germline V gene encodes CDR1 MNHEY and CDR2 SVGAGI. V is reduced by 4 bases and J by 3 bases, leaving a spacing of 7 bases between them.

The chain is encoded by TRBV6-5 joined to TRBJ1-5; the D gene is possibly TRBD1, with 6 bases matching. This TCR was sampled from a woman in her 70s with pancreatic cancer. Some clones in this sample may be carry-over from other donors' samples. The specimen comprised peripheral blood, sampled from a patient treated with proton-based radiotherapy. The CDR3 loop reads CASSSGVNQPQHF. The DNA sequence follows: TGTGCCAGCAGTTCAGGGGTCAATCAGCCCCAGCATTTT.